The sequence of this TCR beta chain was determined in a study of T-cell memory formation after mild COVID-19 (dated by TCRdb to the early 2020s). Context from the whole study: TCR sequence clusters from the two donors were found to be largely donor specific. Two young, previously healthy adult volunteers made up the cohort, one male and one female. T-cell clones expanding and contracting after mild COVID-19 in a couple of donors were tracked by longitudinal TCRalpha and TCRbeta repertoire sequencing.

Comments on this clonotype: Its target antigen remains unknown. No base-level quality is on record; no much larger clone is a single base apart.

Ficoll-Paque density gradient centrifugation was used to isolate PBMCs. Reads for this sample came from an Illumina NovaSeq 6000. TCRalpha and TCRbeta cDNA libraries were built by 5'RACE with constant-segment primers, adding sample barcodes and unique molecular identifiers. RNA was extracted from every sample with Trizol reagent. Libraries were amplified in two PCR steps, with a second sample barcode and Illumina TruSeq adapters added in the second step. Sequencing of libraries was performed on an Illumina NovaSeq with 2 x 150 bp paired-end reads. In the source study's methods: Reads were demultiplexed and collapsed into UMI-guided consensus sequences with migec v1.2.7. With mixcr v2.1.11, UMI consensuses were aligned to TRA and TRB V and J templates and assembled into clonotypes. A clonotype was counted as expanded or contracted only when both edgeR and NoisET called the clonotype significant, with the noise models trained on biological replicates. For edgeR calls, the thresholds were a false discovery rate-adjusted p below 0.01 and a log2 fold-change of 1. As an exploratory analysis of dynamics, max-normalized trajectories of the 1000 most abundant clonotypes were examined by PCA with hierarchical clustering. Separately sequenced CD4+ and CD8+ repertoires were used to assign the CD4 or CD8 phenotype of responding clones. TCRdb handled the public reads itself, with Q25 trimming in fastp and clone calling in MiXCR, and kept productive beta chains. CDR3 protein duplicates are merged, each entry listing the most common genes and DNA. The V and J calls follow TCRdb's processing rather than the paper's. This sample gives almost 550,000 distinct CDR3 sequences in total; roughly 20% of them show up just once. The ten biggest clones cover about 12% of the sample.

The CDR3 goes from the cysteine to the phenylalanine over 13 residues. Here the CDR3 DNA is all that survives: 39 bases in frame from base 1. The germline V end is reduced by 8 bases and the J end by 1 base; junction bases left unmatched: 4. The germline V gene supplies CDR1 SNHLY and CDR2 FYNNEI. What the work shows at the level of the full study, not this receptor alone: The study included only a couple of mild cases, and larger cohorts that include severe cases with pre-infection samples were judged to be necessary. Some responding clones were detected in pre-infection memory, which suggested that pre-existing cross-reactive memory T cells had joined the SARS-CoV-2 response. From day 15 to 85, contracting clones showed balanced CD4/CD8 phenotypes, whereas a second wave of clones that expanded from day 15 to 37 leaned towards CD4+. Contracting CD4+ clones were found mainly in CM and EM memory subsets, while CD8+ clones were enriched in EMRA. SARS-CoV-2 specificity was not confirmed for the second-wave clones peaking on day 37.

The sample taken for sequencing was PBMCs or a T cell subset sorted from them (not recorded which). This TCR came from an adult woman who had mild COVID-19 (a few samples of this study predate the infection). The sample titles of this study are shuffled in the database, so cell type and time point are left out; the donor was told from shared clones. Rearrangement joined TRBV2 to TRBJ1-1, with 7 junctional bases fitting TRBD1. The CDR3 corresponds to CASGGQKNTEAFF. The base sequence is TGTGCCAGCGGGGGACAGAAGAACACTGAAGCTTTCTTT.